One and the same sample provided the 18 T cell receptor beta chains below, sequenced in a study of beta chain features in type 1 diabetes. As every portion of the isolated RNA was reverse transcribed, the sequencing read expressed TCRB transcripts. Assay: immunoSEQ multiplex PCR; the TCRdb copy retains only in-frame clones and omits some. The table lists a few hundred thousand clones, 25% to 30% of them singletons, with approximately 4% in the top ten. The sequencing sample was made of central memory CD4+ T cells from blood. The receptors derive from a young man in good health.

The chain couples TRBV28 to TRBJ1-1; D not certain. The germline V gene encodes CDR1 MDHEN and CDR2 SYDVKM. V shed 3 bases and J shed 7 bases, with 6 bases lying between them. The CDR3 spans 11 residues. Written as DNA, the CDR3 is TGTGCCAGCAGTTTGGAGATTGAAGCTTTCTTT. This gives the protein CASSLEIEAFF.

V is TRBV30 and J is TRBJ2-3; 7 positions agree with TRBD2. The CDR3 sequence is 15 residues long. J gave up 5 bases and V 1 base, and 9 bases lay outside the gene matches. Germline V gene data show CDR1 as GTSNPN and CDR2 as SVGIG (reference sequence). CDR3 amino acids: CAWSAPGLVKDTQYF. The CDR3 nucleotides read TGTGCCTGGAGTGCCCCCGGACTAGTGAAAGATACGCAGTATTTT.

CDR3 bases: TGTGCCAGCTTGACAGGAACTGCCTATGGCTACACCTTC. Translating it yields CASLTGTAYGYTF. The chain recombines TRBV28 with TRBJ1-2, with D possibly being TRBD1 (6 bases). V was trimmed by 8 bases and J by 4 bases, leaving 14 bases between them. The CDR3 extends over 13 amino acids. Germline V lookup: CDR1 MDHEN, CDR2 SYDVKM.

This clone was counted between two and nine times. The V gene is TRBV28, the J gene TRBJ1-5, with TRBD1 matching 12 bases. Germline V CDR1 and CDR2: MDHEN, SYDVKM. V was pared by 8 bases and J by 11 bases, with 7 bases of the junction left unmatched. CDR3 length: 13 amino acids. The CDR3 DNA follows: TGTGCCAGCTCGGGACAGGGGGCACTGGCCCAGCATTTT. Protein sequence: CASSGQGALAQHF.

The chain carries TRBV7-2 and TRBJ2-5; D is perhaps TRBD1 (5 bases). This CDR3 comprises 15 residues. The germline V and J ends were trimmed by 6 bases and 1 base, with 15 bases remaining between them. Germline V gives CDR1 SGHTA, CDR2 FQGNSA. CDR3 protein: CASSPTTVLQETQYF. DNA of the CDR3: TGTGCCAGCAGTCCAACGACAGTCCTCCAAGAGACCCAGTACTTC.

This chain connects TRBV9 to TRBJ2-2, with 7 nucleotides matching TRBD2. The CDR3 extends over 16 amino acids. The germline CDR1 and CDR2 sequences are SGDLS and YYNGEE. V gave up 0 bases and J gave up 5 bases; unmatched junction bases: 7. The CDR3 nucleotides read TGTGCCAGCAGCGTAGGAGCGGCGGGAGTAACCGGGGAGCTGTTTTTT. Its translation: CASSVGAAGVTGELFF.

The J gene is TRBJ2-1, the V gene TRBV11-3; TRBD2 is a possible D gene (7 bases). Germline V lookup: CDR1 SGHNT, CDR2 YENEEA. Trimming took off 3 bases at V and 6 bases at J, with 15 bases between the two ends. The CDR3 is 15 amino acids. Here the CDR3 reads CASSFGGGRGNEQFF. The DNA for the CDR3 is TGTGCCAGCAGCTTCGGCGGGGGCCGTGGCAATGAGCAGTTCTTC. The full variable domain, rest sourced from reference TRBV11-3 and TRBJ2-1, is EAGVVQSPRYKIIEKKQPVAFWCNPISGHNTLYWYLQNLGQGPELLIRYENEEAVDDSQLPKDRFSAERLKGVDSTLKIQPAELGDSAVYLCASSFGGGRGNEQFFGPGTRLTVL.

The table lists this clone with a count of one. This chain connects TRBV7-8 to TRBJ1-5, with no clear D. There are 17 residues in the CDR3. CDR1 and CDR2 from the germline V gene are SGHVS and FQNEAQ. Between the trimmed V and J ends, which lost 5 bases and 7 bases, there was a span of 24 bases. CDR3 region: CASSPGGGRPRRQPQHF. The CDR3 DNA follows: TGTGCCAGCAGCCCAGGAGGAGGCCGTCCTCGTAGGCAGCCCCAGCATTTT.

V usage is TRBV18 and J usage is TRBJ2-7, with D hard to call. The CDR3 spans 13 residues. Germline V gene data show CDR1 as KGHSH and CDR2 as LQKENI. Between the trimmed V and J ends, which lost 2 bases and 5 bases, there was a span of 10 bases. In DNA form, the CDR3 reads TGTGCCAGCTCACCAAAAGGGCCGGACGAGCAGTACTTC. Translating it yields CASSPKGPDEQYF. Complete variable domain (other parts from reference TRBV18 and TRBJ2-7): NAGVMQNPRHLVRRRGQEARLRCSPMKGHSHVYWYRQLPEEGLKFMVYLQKENIIDESGMPKERFSAEFPKEGPSILRIQQVVRGDSAAYFCASSPKGPDEQYFGPGTRLTVT.

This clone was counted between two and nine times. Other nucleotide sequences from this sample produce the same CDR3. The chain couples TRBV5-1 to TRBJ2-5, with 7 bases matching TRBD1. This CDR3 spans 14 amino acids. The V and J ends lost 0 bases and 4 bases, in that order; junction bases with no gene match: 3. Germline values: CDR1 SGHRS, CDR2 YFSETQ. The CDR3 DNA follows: TGCGCCAGCAGCTTGGGACAGGGTGGAGAGACCCAGTACTTC. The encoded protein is CASSLGQGGETQYF.

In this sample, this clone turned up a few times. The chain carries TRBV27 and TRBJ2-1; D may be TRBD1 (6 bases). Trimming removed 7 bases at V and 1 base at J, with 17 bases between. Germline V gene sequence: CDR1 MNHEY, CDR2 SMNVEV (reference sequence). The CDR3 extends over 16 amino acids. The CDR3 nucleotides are TGTGCCAGCACTCCCACAGGGAGTACTTCCTACAATGAGCAGTTCTTC. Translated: CASTPTGSTSYNEQFF.

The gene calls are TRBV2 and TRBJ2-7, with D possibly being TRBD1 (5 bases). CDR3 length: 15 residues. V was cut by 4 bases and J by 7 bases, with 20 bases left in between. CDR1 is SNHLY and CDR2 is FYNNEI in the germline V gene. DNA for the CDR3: TGTGCCAGCAGTGCCGACAGACTGACTTACGAAGAGCAGTACTTC. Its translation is CASSADRLTYEEQYF.

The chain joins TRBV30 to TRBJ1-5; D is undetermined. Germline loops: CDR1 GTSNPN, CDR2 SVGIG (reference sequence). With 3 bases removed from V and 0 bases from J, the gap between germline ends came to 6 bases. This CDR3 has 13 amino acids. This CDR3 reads CAWSFNSNQPQHF. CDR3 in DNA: TGTGCCTGGAGCTTCAATAGCAATCAGCCCCAGCATTTT.

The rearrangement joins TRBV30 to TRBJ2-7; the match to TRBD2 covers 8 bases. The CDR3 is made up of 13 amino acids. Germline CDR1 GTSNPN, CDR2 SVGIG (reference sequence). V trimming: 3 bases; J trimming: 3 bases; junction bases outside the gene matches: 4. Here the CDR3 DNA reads TGTGCCTGGAGAGTGGCGGGGGGCTACGAGCAGTACTTC. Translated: CAWRVAGGYEQYF. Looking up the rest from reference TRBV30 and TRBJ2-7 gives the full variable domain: SQTIHQWPATLVQPVGSPLSLECTVEGTSNPNLYWYRQAAGRGLQLLFYSVGIGQISSEVPQNLSASRPQDRQFILSSKKLLLSDSGFYLCAWRVAGGYEQYFGPGTRLTVT.

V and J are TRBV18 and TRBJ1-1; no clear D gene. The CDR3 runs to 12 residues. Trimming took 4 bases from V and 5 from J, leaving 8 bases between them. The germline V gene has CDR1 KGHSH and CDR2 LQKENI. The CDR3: CASSQGRTEAFF. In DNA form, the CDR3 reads TGTGCCAGCTCACAGGGTAGGACTGAAGCTTTCTTT.

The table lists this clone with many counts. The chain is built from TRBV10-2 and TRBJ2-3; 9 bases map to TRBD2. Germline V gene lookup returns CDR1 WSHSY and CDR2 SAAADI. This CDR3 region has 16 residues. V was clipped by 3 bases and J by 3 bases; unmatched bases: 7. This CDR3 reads CASSEFLAGRTDTQYF. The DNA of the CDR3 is TGCGCCAGCAGTGAATTTCTAGCGGGGAGGACAGATACGCAGTATTTT.

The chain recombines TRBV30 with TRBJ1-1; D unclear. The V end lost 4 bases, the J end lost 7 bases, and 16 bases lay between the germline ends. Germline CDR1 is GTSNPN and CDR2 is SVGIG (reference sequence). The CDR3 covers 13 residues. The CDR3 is CAWKWISGSEAFF. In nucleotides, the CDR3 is TGTGCCTGGAAATGGATTTCGGGGAGTGAAGCTTTCTTT.

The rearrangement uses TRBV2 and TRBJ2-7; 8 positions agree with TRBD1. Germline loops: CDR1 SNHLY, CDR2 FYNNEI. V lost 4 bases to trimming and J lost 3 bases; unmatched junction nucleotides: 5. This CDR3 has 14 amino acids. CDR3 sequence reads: CASSVNRGDYEQYF. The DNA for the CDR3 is TGTGCCAGCAGTGTTAACAGGGGGGACTACGAGCAGTACTTC.